Following are 21 T cell receptor beta chains from one sample sequenced in a study of sequential checkpoint blockade in melanoma. Treatment here: randomized to nivolumab then ipilimumab (arm A) or the reverse (arm B). Sequencing used immunoSEQ multiplex PCR; TCRdb keeps in-frame clones, though not all of them. The profile shows approximately 13,000 clones, roughly 76% of them singletons. The material was CD8+ T cells sorted from blood (inferred from file names), obtained from a patient given nivolumab and ipilimumab in sequence. Every receptor here comes from a human patient with melanoma. Some clones in this sample may be carry-over from other donors' samples.

This chain connects TRBV5-1 to TRBJ2-7, with 11 bases matching TRBD1. Per germline, CDR1 SGHRS and CDR2 YFSETQ. This CDR3 spans 15 amino acids. The V segment lost 4 bases and the J segment 3 bases; nucleotides outside the gene matches: 6. Written as DNA, the CDR3 is TGCGCCAGCAGCAGAGTCGGGACAGGGGGCTACGAGCAGTACTTC. Protein: CASSRVGTGGYEQYF.

V gene TRBV7-9 combines with J gene TRBJ2-5; TRBD1 agrees at 10 bases. Germline trimming cut 4 bases from V and 11 bases from J; bases unmatched to any gene: 4. The CDR3 totals 12 residues. The germline CDR1 and CDR2 sequences are SEHNR and FQNEAQ (reference sequence). The CDR3 region has the DNA TGTGCCAGCAGCTACGGGACAGGGGAGCAGTACTTC. This codes for CASSYGTGEQYF.

This chain connects TRBV28 to TRBJ1-4; perhaps TRBD1 as D (6 bases). This CDR3 is 13 amino acids long. CDR1 MDHEN and CDR2 SYDVKM come from the germline V gene. Trimming cost V 7 bases and J 7 bases, with 13 bases left between them. CDR3: CASTRGGPEKLFF. The DNA for the CDR3 is TGTGCCAGCACTCGGGGGGGGCCTGAAAAACTGTTTTTT.

As concerns this clone: The junction differs from germline at one of its ends, possibly a read error. V and J are TRBV11-2 and TRBJ2-7, with D hard to call. Germline-derived CDR1 and CDR2 are SGHAT and FQNNGV. The CDR3 covers 13 residues. The CDR3 DNA reads TGTGCCAGCAGTTTAGGGATAGACTGGGAGCAGTACTTC. Translation gives CASSLGIDWEQYF.

The V gene is TRBV28, the J gene TRBJ1-6, with D perhaps TRBD1 (6 bases). CDR1 and CDR2 from the germline V gene are MDHEN and SYDVKM. The ends were cut back, 9 bases at V and 0 bases at J, with 15 bases in the middle. The CDR3 is made up of 16 amino acids. The CDR3 DNA sequence: TGTGCCAGTTTGGGGGCCGCGAGCTCCTATAATTCACCCCTCCACTTT. Its protein is CASLGAASSYNSPLHF. Drawing the rest from reference TRBV28 and TRBJ1-6, the complete variable domain is DVKVTQSSRYLVKRTGEKVFLECVQDMDHENMFWYRQDPGLGLRLIYFSYDVKMKEKGDIPEGYSVSREKKERFSLILESASTNQTSMYLCASLGAASSYNSPLHFGNGTRLTVT.

The V call is TRBV9, the J call TRBJ2-7; TRBD1 aligns across 8 bases. Looked up from germline, CDR1 is SGDLS and CDR2 is YYNGEE. The CDR3 is 15 residues long. Trimming at V came to 0 bases and at J to 7 bases, leaving 9 bases not matched to a gene. CDR3 residues: CASSVGAGQGQEQYF. CDR3 DNA sequence: TGTGCCAGCAGCGTAGGAGCAGGACAGGGTCAGGAGCAGTACTTC.

The gene calls are TRBV9 and TRBJ2-1, with 7 bases aligning to TRBD2. This CDR3 is 15 amino acids long. Germline values: CDR1 SGDLS, CDR2 YYNGEE. V gave up 3 bases and J gave up 2 bases; unmatched junction bases: 5. The CDR3 spells CASSGGGTTYNEQFF. DNA for the CDR3: TGTGCCAGCAGCGGCGGGGGTACTACCTACAATGAGCAGTTCTTC.

A remark on this clone: With only one base between it and a far larger clone, this is likely a read error. V gene TRBV4-3 combines with J gene TRBJ2-7, with D perhaps matching TRBD2 (6 bases). The CDR3 length is 15 residues. Germline V gene sequence: CDR1 LGHNA, CDR2 YSLEER. V was pared by 5 bases and J by 3 bases, with 17 bases between. CDR3 amino acids: CASSFRDWGDYEQYF. CDR3 coding DNA: TGCGCCAGCAGCTTTCGGGACTGGGGGGACTACGAGCAGTACTTC.

The rearrangement uses TRBV7-4 and TRBJ1-1; 9 bases are a match to TRBD1. Germline V lookup: CDR1 SGHVT, CDR2 SQSDAQ. The V and J ends lost 7 bases and 3 bases, in that order; junction bases with no gene match: 6. The CDR3 runs to 14 residues. The CDR3 DNA is TGTGCCAGCACCTACAGGGGGCAGGACACTGAAGCTTTCTTT. This sequence encodes CASTYRGQDTEAFF.

The chain joins TRBV15 to TRBJ2-5, with no clear D. This CDR3 is 14 amino acids long. The V gene's germline CDR1 is LNHNV and CDR2 YYDKDF (reference sequence). V was trimmed by 2 bases and J by 2 bases, leaving 9 bases between them. The CDR3 sequence: CATSRRLLQETQYF. The CDR3 DNA reads as TGTGCCACCAGCAGAAGACTGCTTCAAGAGACCCAGTACTTC.

The table lists this clone with a count of one. This sequence joins TRBV27 and TRBJ1-2; 9 bases match TRBD1. Germline lookup yields CDR1 MNHEY and CDR2 SMNVEV (reference sequence). The CDR3 is 13 residues long. The V gene end was trimmed by 4 bases and the J gene end by 6 bases; junction bases not matched to a gene: 3. This CDR3 is CASSWTGVDGYTF. The CDR3 DNA follows: TGTGCCAGCAGTTGGACAGGGGTCGATGGCTACACCTTC.

Concerning this clone: Germline is not matched at one junction end, which may reflect a read error. This chain links TRBV6-1 with TRBJ2-1, with 9 nucleotides matching TRBD1. The V gene's germline CDR1 is MNHNS and CDR2 SASEGT. CDR3 length equals 15 residues. The CDR3 loop reads CASSGGGQGSDEQLF. The CDR3 region has the DNA TGTGCCAGCAGTGGGGGGGGACAGGGTTCGGATGAGCAGCTCTTC.

This chain connects TRBV13 to TRBJ2-5; D call uncertain. Looked up from germline, CDR1 is PRHDT and CDR2 is FYEKMQ (reference sequence). The CDR3 has 13 residues. The V end was cut by 0 bases, the J end by 6 bases, with 8 bases between. CDR3: CASSLGQVKTQYF. The CDR3 region has the DNA TGTGCCAGCAGCTTAGGGCAGGTCAAGACCCAGTACTTC.

The genes are TRBV6-5 and TRBJ1-1, with TRBD1 as a possible D gene (6 bases). CDR1 and CDR2 (germline): MNHEY, SVGAGI. Trimming removed 6 bases at V and 8 bases at J, with 16 bases between. The CDR3 consists of 13 residues. The CDR3 sequence: CASSIGRGGEAFF. Written as DNA, the CDR3 is TGTGCCAGCAGCATCGGACGGGGGGGCGAAGCTTTCTTT.

This clone has just a few counts. The chain combines TRBV5-1 with TRBJ2-5; D might be TRBD1 (6 bases). V lost 2 bases and J 4 bases, leaving 9 bases between the germline ends. CDR3 size: 13 residues. CDR1 is SGHRS, CDR2 YFSETQ, per germline. CDR3 bases: TGCGCCAGCAGCTTAGGGGGACGAGAGACCCAGTACTTC. The encoded protein is CASSLGGRETQYF. Together with reference TRBV5-1 and TRBJ2-5, the CDR3 gives the full variable domain: KAGVTQTPRYLIKTRGQQVTLSCSPISGHRSVSWYQQTPGQGLQFLFEYFSETQRNKGNFPGRFSGRQFSNSRSEMNVSTLELGDSALYLCASSLGGRETQYFGPGTRLLVL.

By proportion, this clone is medium-sized. V and J are TRBV15 and TRBJ1-2; no clear D. The CDR3 length is 15 residues. The germline V gene has CDR1 LNHNV and CDR2 YYDKDF (reference sequence). Trimming took 0 bases from V and 4 from J, leaving 12 bases between them. CDR3 bases: TGTGCCACCAGCAGAGACGGGGTATTTGGCTATGGCTACACCTTC. Translated, it gives CATSRDGVFGYGYTF.

The chain uses TRBV11-3 and TRBJ1-2, with 7 bases that match TRBD1. The CDR3 length is 17 residues. From germline, CDR1 is SGHNT and CDR2 YENEEA. V lost 0 bases and J lost 8; bases outside the gene matches: 15. CDR3 in DNA: TGTGCCAGCAGCTTAGAGAGGTGGGACAGCGGTCCCTTCGGCTACACCTTC. Its translation is CASSLERWDSGPFGYTF.

V and J are TRBV4-3 and TRBJ1-2; the D is unclear. In germline, CDR1 is LGHNA, CDR2 YSLEER. V lost 0 bases and J lost 6, with 14 bases in between. This CDR3 has 15 residues. The CDR3 reads CASSQDIGGSNGYTF. In nucleotides, the CDR3 is TGCGCCAGCAGCCAAGATATCGGCGGGTCGAATGGCTACACCTTC.

The rearrangement joins TRBV4-1 to TRBJ2-5, with a tentative D call TRBD1 (6 bases). The J call is uncertain, as TRBJ2-7 better fits the DNA end. Germline-derived CDR1 and CDR2 are MGHRA and YSYEKL. The CDR3 has 15 residues. Here the CDR3 DNA reads TGCGCCAGCAGCCAACCCGGACAGACCATTTACGAGCAGTACTTC. This encodes CASSQPGQTIYEQYF.

The chain uses TRBV5-8 and TRBJ1-5, with D unclear. The germline V gene has CDR1 SGHTS and CDR2 YDEGEE. The CDR3 runs 12 residues. The V end lost 2 bases, the J end lost 4 bases, and 4 bases lay between the germline ends. The CDR3 protein is CASSFPNQPQHF. CDR3 coding DNA: TGTGCCAGCAGCTTCCCTAATCAGCCCCAGCATTTT.

The chain combines TRBV9 with TRBJ1-1; 7 positions agree with TRBD1. This CDR3 comprises 14 residues. The V segment lost 4 bases and the J segment 1 base; nucleotides outside the gene matches: 4. The germline V gene has CDR1 SGDLS and CDR2 YYNGEE. CDR3 DNA: TGTGCCAGCAGCACCCAGGGGGGGAACACTGAAGCTTTCTTT. Protein sequence: CASSTQGGNTEAFF.